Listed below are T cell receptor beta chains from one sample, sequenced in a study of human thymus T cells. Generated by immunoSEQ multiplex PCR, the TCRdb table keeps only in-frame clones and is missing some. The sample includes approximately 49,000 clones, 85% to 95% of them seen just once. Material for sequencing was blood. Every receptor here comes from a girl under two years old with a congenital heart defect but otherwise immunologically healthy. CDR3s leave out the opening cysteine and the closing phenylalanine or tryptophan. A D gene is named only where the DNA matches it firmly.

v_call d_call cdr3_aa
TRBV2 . ASNTVYNTEAF
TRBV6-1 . ASSEVWWAKNIQY
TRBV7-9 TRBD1 ASSSRDRGEETQY
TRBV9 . ASGEDSSYNEQF
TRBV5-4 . ASSLPYQGRLPYNEQF
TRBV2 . ASRGSLSKNIQY
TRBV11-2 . ASSLAPTRGSYNEQF
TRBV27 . ASSWRGANEKLF
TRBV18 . ASSPGVAEYNEQF
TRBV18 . ASSPPSRDTIY
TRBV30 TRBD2 AWSSSGISYEQY
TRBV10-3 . AIKERTTDNEQF
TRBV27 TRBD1 ASSLRGTGGPEAQY
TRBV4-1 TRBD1 ASSQPDRGQETQY
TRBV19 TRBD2 ASSTRGRERPDTQY
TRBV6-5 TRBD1 ASRPTGASGNTIY
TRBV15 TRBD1 ATSRDLGTGPYEQY
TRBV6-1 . ASTSLRQDLYEQY
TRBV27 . ASSQRGHGYT
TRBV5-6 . ASSLYRRLPTGELF
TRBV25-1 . ASARAGISYEQY
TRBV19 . ASRGDGGNTEAF